A single sample is the source of the 20 T cell receptor beta chains below, sequenced in a study of cytomegalovirus exposure and HLA in healthy donors. Clones were read by immunoSEQ multiplex PCR, and TCRdb kept only the in-frame ones, dropping some. The data show 220,000 or so clones, with around 87% seen just once and about 2% held by the top ten. Sample: PBMCs. All receptors come from a woman under 30 in good health and CMV-seropositive.

The rearrangement joins TRBV28 to TRBJ2-7; 8 nucleotides align to TRBD1. The CDR3 length is 16 residues. CDR1 is MDHEN, CDR2 SYDVKM, per germline. Germline trimming cut 6 bases from V and 1 base from J; bases unmatched to any gene: 11. The CDR3 nucleotides are TGTGCCAGCAGCACGCAGGGGGCTGGGGGGTCCTACGAGCAGTACTTC. It is translated as CASSTQGAGGSYEQYF.

The V call is TRBV4-1, the J call TRBJ1-2; 11 nucleotides line up with TRBD1. CDR3 size: 18 residues. Germline lookup yields CDR1 MGHRA and CDR2 YSYEKL. V lost 3 bases and J lost 3; bases outside the gene matches: 12. The CDR3 region is CASSHPETGQGAHYGYTF. The CDR3 region has the DNA TGCGCCAGCAGCCATCCTGAGACCGGACAGGGGGCTCACTATGGCTACACCTTC.

The chain employs TRBV7-9 and TRBJ2-1, with D possibly matching TRBD2 (6 bases). Trimming stripped 7 bases from V and 5 bases from J, with 18 bases between. Germline-derived CDR1 and CDR2 are SEHNR and FQNEAQ (reference sequence). The CDR3 runs 15 residues. As DNA, the CDR3 is TGTGCCAGCATGGGGCTCCAGGGACTGAACAATGAGCAGTTCTTC. Encoded protein: CASMGLQGLNNEQFF.

CDR3 in DNA: TGTGCCAGCAGTGAAGGGGGACAGGGTCGAGAGACCCAGTACTTC. This sequence encodes CASSEGGQGRETQYF. The rearrangement joins TRBV2 to TRBJ2-5; 9 bases map to TRBD1. This CDR3 comprises 15 residues. The germline gives CDR1 SNHLY, CDR2 FYNNEI. J was trimmed by 4 bases and V by 1 base; bases with no gene match: 4. The full variable domain, with the rest looked up from reference TRBV2 and TRBJ2-5, is EPEVTQTPSHQVTQMGQEVILRCVPISNHLYFYWYRQILGQKVEFLVSFYNNEISEKSEIFDDQFSVERPDGSNFTLKIRSTKLEDSAMYFCASSEGGQGRETQYFGPGTRLLVL.

DNA of the CDR3: TGTGCCAGCAGTTTCGCCAGGGGGACTGAAGCTTTCTTT. This sequence encodes CASSFARGTEAFF. The gene calls are TRBV27 and TRBJ1-1, with TRBD1 identical over 7 bases. The CDR3 covers 13 residues. The junction had 3 bases not matched to a gene; V was cut back by 3 bases and J by 5 bases. CDR1 and CDR2 from the germline V gene are MNHEY and SMNVEV (reference sequence).

The sample holds one count of this clone. V usage is TRBV4-1 and J usage is TRBJ2-7; the D gene is possibly TRBD1 (7 bases). Germline V gene lookup returns CDR1 MGHRA and CDR2 YSYEKL. The CDR3 consists of 16 residues. Trimming removed 4 bases from V and 5 bases from J, with 21 bases in between. The CDR3 DNA reads TGCGCCAGCAGCCTAACAGGGGCGGGGCGGGTAAACGAGCAGTACTTC. It codes for CASSLTGAGRVNEQYF.

The rearrangement joins TRBV5-4 to TRBJ2-1; 8 bases fit TRBD1. Germline V lookup: CDR1 SGHNT, CDR2 YYREEE (reference sequence). V dropped 4 bases and J dropped 9; count of bases not matched to a gene: 9. The CDR3 spans 14 residues. The CDR3 DNA is TGTGCCAGCAGCCACAAGACAGGGGCCGGTGAGCAGTTCTTC. Amino acids: CASSHKTGAGEQFF.

The genes are TRBV9 and TRBJ2-3; D is possibly TRBD1 (6 bases). V gave up 0 bases and J gave up 2 bases, with 7 bases separating them. The germline V gene encodes CDR1 SGDLS and CDR2 YYNGEE. The CDR3 is 14 residues long. CDR3 amino acids: CASSVEGDTDTQYF. In nucleotides, the CDR3 is TGTGCCAGCAGCGTAGAGGGGGACACAGATACGCAGTATTTT. The variable domain in full, completed from reference TRBV9 and TRBJ2-3, reads DSGVTQTPKHLITATGQRVTLRCSPRSGDLSVYWYQQSLDQGLQFLIQYYNGEERAKGNILERFSAQQFPDLHSELNLSSLELGDSALYFCASSVEGDTDTQYFGPGTRLTVL.

A single count supports this clone. J is TRBJ2-1 and V is TRBV29-1; D possibly corresponds to TRBD2 (6 bases). This CDR3 is built from 14 residues. V was shortened by 1 base and J by 3 bases, with 10 bases between the two germline ends. From germline, CDR1 is SQVTM and CDR2 ANQGSEA. The CDR3 DNA reads as TGCAGCGTTGAAGCCTCCGGGGGCTACAATGAGCAGTTCTTC. Translated: CSVEASGGYNEQFF.

The rearrangement links TRBV2 to TRBJ2-3, with TRBD2 matching over 13 bases. The CDR3 has 18 residues. The ends lost 0 bases at V and 4 bases at J; junction bases unmatched: 7. Germline V gene lookup returns CDR1 SNHLY and CDR2 FYNNEI. For the CDR3, the DNA is TGTGCCAGCAGTGAAGCAGTGGGACTAGCGGGACTATCAGATACGCAGTATTTT. This encodes CASSEAVGLAGLSDTQYF. Using reference TRBV2 and TRBJ2-3 for the parts outside the CDR3, the full variable domain is EPEVTQTPSHQVTQMGQEVILRCVPISNHLYFYWYRQILGQKVEFLVSFYNNEISEKSEIFDDQFSVERPDGSNFTLKIRSTKLEDSAMYFCASSEAVGLAGLSDTQYFGPGTRLTVL.

J is TRBJ2-7 and V is TRBV9; D possibly corresponds to TRBD2 (5 bases). The germline gives CDR1 SGDLS, CDR2 YYNGEE. The ends were cut back, 4 bases at V and 4 bases at J, with 12 bases in the middle. The length of the CDR3 is 13 residues. The CDR3 spells CASSPGELYEQYF. As DNA, the CDR3 is TGTGCCAGCAGCCCCGGGGAACTTTACGAGCAGTACTTC.

This sequence joins TRBV28 and TRBJ1-1; TRBD1 is a possible D gene (6 bases). The CDR3 sequence is 15 residues long. V was pared by 3 bases and J by 1 base, with 12 bases between. Looked up from germline, CDR1 is MDHEN and CDR2 is SYDVKM. Written as DNA, the CDR3 is TGTGCCAGCAGTTTCCCTGACAGGAGGAACACTGAAGCTTTCTTT. It codes for CASSFPDRRNTEAFF.

The gene calls are TRBV19 and TRBJ1-1, with 7 bases matching TRBD1. The CDR3 contains 15 residues. V lost 6 bases and J lost 0; bases outside the gene matches: 7. Germline loops: CDR1 LNHDA, CDR2 SQIVND (reference sequence). CDR3 sequence reads: CASSLRQGMNTEAFF. In DNA form, the CDR3 reads TGTGCCAGTAGCCTACGACAGGGTATGAACACTGAAGCTTTCTTT. Full variable domain (outside the CDR3, taken from reference TRBV19 and TRBJ1-1): DGGITQSPKYLFRKEGQNVTLSCEQNLNHDAMYWYRQDPGQGLRLIYYSQIVNDFQKGDIAEGYSVSREKKESFPLTVTSAQKNPTAFYLCASSLRQGMNTEAFFGQGTRLTVV.

The rearrangement uses TRBV4-2 and TRBJ2-6; D gene unclear. The V gene's germline CDR1 is LGHNA and CDR2 YNFKEQ. The CDR3 is made up of 15 amino acids. The V end was cut by 0 bases, the J end by 2 bases, with 5 bases between. The chain's CDR3 is CASSQEAPGANVLTF. CDR3 nucleotides: TGTGCCAGCAGCCAAGAGGCCCCTGGGGCCAACGTCCTGACTTTC.

This chain links TRBV15 with TRBJ1-5; a weak D match, TRBD1 (6 bases). V lost 1 base and J 4 bases, leaving 11 bases between the germline ends. In germline, CDR1 is LNHNV, CDR2 YYDKDF (reference sequence). The CDR3 is made up of 15 amino acids. CDR3 nucleotide sequence: TGTGCCACCAGCAGAGGGAGACAGGAAAATCAGCCCCAGCATTTT. It is translated as CATSRGRQENQPQHF.

V is TRBV27 and J is TRBJ1-5; 8 positions agree with TRBD1. This CDR3 region has 15 residues. The junction had 11 bases not matched to a gene; V was cut back by 7 bases and J by 6 bases. CDR1 is MNHEY, CDR2 SMNVEV, per germline (reference sequence). The CDR3 region has the DNA TGTGCCAGCACCTCGTTGGCAGGGGGCGGTCAGCCCCAGCATTTT. Protein sequence: CASTSLAGGGQPQHF.

V is TRBV12-5 and J is TRBJ2-5; tentatively, D is TRBD2 (6 bases). The germline V and J ends were trimmed by 6 bases and 5 bases, with 25 bases remaining between them. The germline CDR1 and CDR2 sequences are LGHNT and FRNRAP. The CDR3 is made up of 17 amino acids. CDR3 protein: CASGWREHPRDPETQYF. CDR3 sequence (DNA): TGTGCTAGTGGGTGGAGGGAGCACCCACGCGACCCCGAGACCCAGTACTTC.

The CDR3 DNA reads TGTGCCGGTTCGGGGGCCTACGAGCAGTACTTC. Translating it yields CAGSGAYEQYF. This chain links TRBV30 with TRBJ2-7; TRBD2 is a possible D gene (6 bases). Germline V gene data show CDR1 as GTSNPN and CDR2 as SVGIG (reference sequence). The CDR3 is 11 residues long. The V and J ends lost 8 bases and 2 bases respectively, with 10 bases between them.

The J gene is TRBJ2-7, the V gene TRBV27, with 7 bases identical to TRBD1. This CDR3 is 11 amino acids long. The V and J ends lost 9 bases and 9 bases, in that order; junction bases with no gene match: 8. Germline V gives CDR1 MNHEY, CDR2 SMNVEV (reference sequence). This CDR3 is CARKPRGRQYF. The CDR3 region has the DNA TGTGCCAGGAAACCTAGGGGGCGGCAGTACTTC.

This clone was seen once. As DNA, the CDR3 is TGTGCCAGCAGCCGACTAGCGACCCAAGAGACCCAGTACTTC. Its translation is CASSRLATQETQYF. The V call is TRBV7-9, the J call TRBJ2-5; 8 nucleotides match TRBD2. Germline V gene sequence: CDR1 SEHNR, CDR2 FQNEAQ (reference sequence). Unmatched junction bases numbered 3, after V lost 5 bases and J lost 1 base. CDR3 size: 14 residues. Variable domain in full (rest from reference TRBV7-9 and TRBJ2-5): DTGVSQNPRHKITKRGQNVTFRCDPISEHNRLYWYRQTLGQGPEFLTYFQNEAQLEKSRLLSDRFSAERPKGSFSTLEIQRTEQGDSAMYLCASSRLATQETQYFGPGTRLLVL.